These 19 T cell receptor beta chains were sequenced from one sample in a study of T cell responses to AZD1222 COVID-19 vaccine. The assay was immunoSEQ multiplex PCR, and TCRdb's table has in-frame clones only and misses some. Of 130,000 to 150,000 clones in the sample, approximately 92% were seen once. The sequences come from peripheral blood, collected on day 0 of AZD1222 vaccination. The receptors come from an adult in good health.

The chain recombines TRBV6-7 with TRBJ2-1; D unclear. TRBV6-7 counts as an open reading frame of uncertain function. The CDR3 has 16 residues. V was clipped by 6 bases and J by 5 bases, with 20 bases between them. CDR3 protein: CASSLWNGLENNEQFF. CDR3 DNA: TGTGCCAGCAGCCTATGGAATGGATTGGAGAACAATGAGCAGTTCTTC.

This clone has just one count. This chain links TRBV7-2 with TRBJ2-7; 7 bases match TRBD2. The V gene end was trimmed by 1 base and the J gene end by 1 base; junction bases not matched to a gene: 7. The germline CDR1 and CDR2 sequences are SGHTA and FQGNSA. The CDR3 loop spans 16 amino acids. The CDR3 DNA reads TGTGCCAGCAGCTTAGGATGGCGGGGGAGTTCCTACGAGCAGTACTTC. Translation: CASSLGWRGSSYEQYF.

The V gene is TRBV5-6, the J gene TRBJ2-7; 8 bases are shared with TRBD2. V lost 1 base to trimming and J lost 4 bases; unmatched junction nucleotides: 7. CDR3 size: 15 residues. CDR1 is SGHDT, CDR2 YYEEEE, per germline. The CDR3 bases are TGTGCCAGCAGCTTGCCCGGGACTAGTGAATACGAGCAGTACTTC. Its protein product is CASSLPGTSEYEQYF.

This clone was recorded once. J is TRBJ2-4 and V is TRBV7-9; D gene ambiguous. Germline V CDR1 and CDR2: SEHNR, FQNEAQ (reference sequence). Trimming pared 0 bases from V and 0 bases from J, leaving 6 bases between. This CDR3 contains 15 residues. The CDR3 region has the DNA TGTGCCAGCAGCTTAGCTGGAGAAGCCAAAAACATTCAGTACTTC. Translating it yields CASSLAGEAKNIQYF.

The chain employs TRBV30 and TRBJ2-3, with D maybe TRBD1 (5 bases). Between the trimmed V and J ends, which lost 2 bases and 6 bases, there was a span of 9 bases. The germline V gene encodes CDR1 GTSNPN and CDR2 SVGIG (reference sequence). The length of the CDR3 is 12 residues. The CDR3 is CAWSWGRDTQYF. CDR3 coding DNA: TGTGCCTGGAGTTGGGGCCGGGATACGCAGTATTTT.

The rearrangement joins TRBV28 to TRBJ1-5, with TRBD1 matching over 9 bases. The V gene end was trimmed by 5 bases and the J gene end by 5 bases; junction bases not matched to a gene: 7. Germline V gene lookup returns CDR1 MDHEN and CDR2 SYDVKM. This CDR3 region has 15 residues. This CDR3 reads CASSTYRQGDQPQHF. Here the CDR3 DNA reads TGTGCCAGCAGTACGTACCGACAGGGGGATCAGCCCCAGCATTTT.

This sequence joins TRBV7-3 and TRBJ2-1; TRBD2 might be the D (7 bases). V was pared by 1 base and J by 8 bases, with 15 bases between. CDR1 and CDR2 (germline): SGHTA, FQGTGA. CDR3 length: 15 amino acids. CDR3: CASSLRAGARHEQFF. CDR3 DNA sequence: TGTGCCAGCAGCTTAAGGGCGGGGGCCAGACATGAGCAGTTCTTC. Using reference TRBV7-3 and TRBJ2-1 for the parts outside the CDR3, the full variable domain is GAGVSQTPSNKVTEKGKYVELRCDPISGHTALYWYRQSLGQGPEFLIYFQGTGAADDSGLPNDRFFAVRPEGSVSTLKIQRTERGDSAVYLCASSLRAGARHEQFFGPGTRLTVL.

This clone was counted a few times. V and J are TRBV6-1 and TRBJ1-1; unclear D gene. Germline CDR1 and CDR2: MNHNS and SASEGT. This CDR3 is built from 13 residues. The V gene lost 3 bases and the J gene lost 7 bases, with 12 bases spanning the gap. The CDR3 DNA follows: TGTGCCAGCAGTGATTACCAGGCATATGAAGCTTTCTTT. Its protein is CASSDYQAYEAFF.

The chain uses TRBV4-2 and TRBJ2-6, with 9 nucleotides matching TRBD2. J gave up 1 base and V 0 bases, and 4 bases lay outside the gene matches. Germline V gene data show CDR1 as LGHNA and CDR2 as YNFKEQ. This CDR3 spans 18 amino acids. In DNA form, the CDR3 reads TGTGCCAGCAGCCAAGAGGGACTAGCAGGTTCTGGGGCCAACGTCCTGACTTTC. Encoded protein: CASSQEGLAGSGANVLTF.

The chain carries TRBV19 and TRBJ1-2; D is ambiguous. Germline loops: CDR1 LNHDA, CDR2 SQIVND (reference sequence). This CDR3 comprises 15 residues. V was shortened by 5 bases and J by 7 bases, with 20 bases between the two germline ends. In DNA, the CDR3 is TGTGCCAGTAGTCCTAATTTTATCACGTCAGGTGGCTACACCTTC. It translates to CASSPNFITSGGYTF.

J is TRBJ2-5 and V is TRBV14; tentative D call: TRBD1 (5 bases). From germline, CDR1 is SGHDN and CDR2 FVKESK. V lost 0 bases, J lost 1 base, and 9 bases lay in between. This CDR3 is 15 amino acids long. The chain's CDR3 is CASSQDLTVQETQYF. Here the CDR3 DNA reads TGTGCCAGCAGCCAAGATTTGACAGTCCAAGAGACCCAGTACTTC.

The rearrangement joins TRBV28 to TRBJ2-5, with D perhaps matching TRBD2 (5 bases). Trimming pared 3 bases from V and 6 bases from J, leaving 8 bases between. The germline V gene has CDR1 MDHEN and CDR2 SYDVKM. The CDR3 loop spans 12 amino acids. CDR3 DNA: TGTGCCAGCAGTTTTCGGGGTCAGACCCAGTACTTC. Translation: CASSFRGQTQYF.

This clone has a single count. The chain couples TRBV4-1 to TRBJ1-1, with D possibly matching TRBD1 (5 bases). The CDR3 has 15 residues. Germline V gene data show CDR1 as MGHRA and CDR2 as YSYEKL. The V end was cut by 1 base, the J end by 3 bases, with 12 bases between. CDR3 coding DNA: TGCGCCAGCAGCCAAGGACATTTAGGGGACACTGAAGCTTTCTTT. It encodes CASSQGHLGDTEAFF.

This chain uses TRBV12-3 or TRBV12-4 with TRBJ1-1; D is unclear. This CDR3 spans 13 amino acids. V was shortened by 4 bases and J by 5 bases, with 11 bases between the two germline ends. The CDR3 is CASSSERVTEAFF. The DNA of the CDR3 is TGTGCCAGCAGTTCCGAGCGGGTGACTGAAGCTTTCTTT.

The chain has TRBV6-1 and TRBJ2-7; no definite D call. Between the trimmed V and J ends, which lost 1 base and 9 bases, there was a span of 10 bases. The CDR3 consists of 12 residues. In germline, CDR1 is MNHNS, CDR2 SASEGT. The CDR3 reads CASSEVGLAQYF. DNA for the CDR3: TGTGCCAGCAGTGAAGTAGGGCTGGCGCAGTACTTC.

This clone was recorded a few times. The J gene is TRBJ1-6, the V gene TRBV25-1, with 7 bases lining up with TRBD1. J lost 10 bases, V lost 3 bases, and 18 bases had no gene match. The germline V gene has CDR1 MGHDK and CDR2 SYGVNS. The CDR3 extends over 18 amino acids. CDR3 sequence reads: CASSERVGGQPGASPLHF. The CDR3 DNA reads TGTGCCAGCAGTGAGCGTGTCGGGGGACAGCCGGGAGCGTCACCCCTCCACTTT.

The rearrangement joins TRBV20-1 to TRBJ2-1; D is perhaps TRBD2 (5 bases). Germline lookup yields CDR1 DFQATT and CDR2 SNEGSKA (reference sequence). Trimming left V 5 bases short and J 12 bases short, with 14 bases between. The CDR3 totals 11 residues. In nucleotides, the CDR3 is TGCAGTGCTCTCACCGCAAGCGGGCAGTTCTTC. Protein product: CSALTASGQFF.

The rearrangement joins TRBV3-1 (or the pseudogene TRBV3-2) to TRBJ2-7; TRBD2 aligns across 7 bases. V gave up 4 bases and J gave up 13 bases; unmatched junction bases: 10. The CDR3 loop spans 12 amino acids. Germline V gene sequence: CDR1 LGHDT, CDR2 YNNKEL (reference sequence). CDR3 coding DNA: TGTGCCAGCAGCCTTTCGGCGGGGGACCTCTACTTC. It is translated as CASSLSAGDLYF.

The rearrangement joins TRBV15 to TRBJ1-2; TRBD1 agrees at 8 bases. The length of the CDR3 is 15 residues. V was clipped by 3 bases and J by 2 bases; unmatched bases: 5. The germline CDR1 and CDR2 sequences are LNHNV and YYDKDF (reference sequence). DNA for the CDR3: TGTGCCACCAGCAGCACAGGGGGTGTCAACTATGGCTACACCTTC. This gives the protein CATSSTGGVNYGYTF.